This TCR beta chain was documented in a study of shared clonotypes between healthy human individuals. Study summary: Per donor, three plates held CD4 naive cells, three held CD4 memory, two held CD8 naive and one held CD8 memory.

The study ran the assay at deep level. TCRdb's table, derived via immunoSEQ multiplex PCR, lists solely in-frame clones and lacks some. The sample lists 2 million to 2.5 million clones; roughly 95% were seen once. The study drew all its donors from Caucasian adults living in Nashville, Tennessee. Germline CDR1 and CDR2: DFQATT and SNEGSKA (reference sequence). The CDR3 totals 11 residues. Sequencing input: naive CD4+ T cells sorted from blood. Stated subset: CD45RA+ positively selected. The TCR was taken from a man between 18 and 35 years old in good health. The V and J genes are TRBV20-1 and TRBJ2-1, with TRBD2 identical over 8 bases. This CDR3 is CPGTSYNEQFF. CDR3 DNA sequence: TGCCCCGGGACTAGTTACAATGAGCAGTTCTTC.